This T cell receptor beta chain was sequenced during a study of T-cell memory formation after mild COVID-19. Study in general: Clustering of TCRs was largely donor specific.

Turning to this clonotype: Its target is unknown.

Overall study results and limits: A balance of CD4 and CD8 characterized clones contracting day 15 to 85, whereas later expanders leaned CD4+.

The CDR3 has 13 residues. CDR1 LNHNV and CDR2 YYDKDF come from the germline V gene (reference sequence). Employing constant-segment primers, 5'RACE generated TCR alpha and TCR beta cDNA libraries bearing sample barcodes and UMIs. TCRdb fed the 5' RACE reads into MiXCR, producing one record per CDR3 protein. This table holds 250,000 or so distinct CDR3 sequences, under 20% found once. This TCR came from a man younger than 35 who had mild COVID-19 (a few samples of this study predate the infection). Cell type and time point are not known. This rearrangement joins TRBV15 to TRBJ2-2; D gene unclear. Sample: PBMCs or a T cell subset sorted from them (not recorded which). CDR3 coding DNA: TGTGGGACGTGTGACCCCTCTACCGGGGAGCTGTTTTTT. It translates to CGTCDPSTGELFF.